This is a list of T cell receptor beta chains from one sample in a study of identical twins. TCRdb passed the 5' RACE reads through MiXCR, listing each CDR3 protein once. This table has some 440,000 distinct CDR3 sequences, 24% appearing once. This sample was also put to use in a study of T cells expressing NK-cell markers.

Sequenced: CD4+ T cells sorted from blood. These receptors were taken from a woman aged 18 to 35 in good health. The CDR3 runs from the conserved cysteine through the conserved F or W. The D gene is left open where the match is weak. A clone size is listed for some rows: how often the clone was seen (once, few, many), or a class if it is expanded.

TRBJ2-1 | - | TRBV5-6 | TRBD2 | CASSVVAGGLGDF | TGTGCCAGCAGCGTGGTAGCGGGAGGCTTGGGGGACTTC
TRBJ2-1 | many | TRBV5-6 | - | CASSLASGFYNEQFF | TGTGCCAGCAGCTTGGCATCGGGTTTCTACAATGAGCAGTTCTTC
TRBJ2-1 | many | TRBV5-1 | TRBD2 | CASSLASGTYNEQFF | TGCGCCAGCAGCTTGGCTAGCGGCACCTACAATGAGCAGTTCTTC
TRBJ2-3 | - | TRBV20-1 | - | CSVPVDPRNAQYF | TGCAGTGTCCCCGTCGACCCACGGAACGCGCAGTATTTT
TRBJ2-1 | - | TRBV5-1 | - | CASSLATGKDEQFF | TGCGCCAGCAGCTTGGCCACCGGGAAAGATGAGCAGTTCTTC
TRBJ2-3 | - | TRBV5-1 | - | CASSLQSGRPDTQYF | TGCGCCAGCAGCTTGCAGTCGGGGCGACCAGATACGCAGTATTTT
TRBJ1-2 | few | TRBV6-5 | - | CASRSTGLSSTF | TGTGCCAGCAGATCGACAGGTTTGAGTTCCACCTTC
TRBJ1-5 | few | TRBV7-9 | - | CASSPGGDTQHF | TGTGCCAGCAGCCCAGGAGGGGACACCCAGCATTTT
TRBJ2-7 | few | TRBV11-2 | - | CASSLGFLYEQYF | TGTGCCAGCAGCTTAGGCTTTCTCTACGAGCAGTACTTC
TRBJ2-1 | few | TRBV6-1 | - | CASSQPGAPYNEQFF | TGTGCCAGCAGCCAACCCGGCGCCCCCTACAATGAGCAGTTCTTC
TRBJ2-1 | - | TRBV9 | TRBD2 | CASSALGREGTDEQFF | TGTGCCAGCAGCGCGCTCGGACGGGAGGGAACGGATGAGCAGTTCTTC
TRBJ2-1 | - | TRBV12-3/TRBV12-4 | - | CASTLSGAYNEQFF | TGTGCCAGCACCCTATCGGGGGCCTACAATGAGCAGTTCTTC
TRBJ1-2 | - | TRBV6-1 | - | CASSERPNYGYTF | TGTGCCAGCAGTGAGCGTCCTAACTATGGCTACACCTTC
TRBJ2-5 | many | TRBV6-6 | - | CASSYGEETQYF | TGTGCCAGCAGTTACGGGGAGGAGACCCAGTACTTC
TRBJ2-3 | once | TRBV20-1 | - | CSARDTRAYTDTQYF | TGCAGTGCTAGAGATACCCGGGCGTACACAGATACGCAGTATTTT
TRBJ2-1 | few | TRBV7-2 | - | CASSLQAGNVYNEQFF | TGTGCCAGCAGCTTACAGGCGGGAAACGTCTACAATGAGCAGTTCTTC
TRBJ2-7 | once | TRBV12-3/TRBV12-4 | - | CASSIVGLYLYEQYF | TGTGCCAGCAGTATTGTAGGGCTTTACCTATACGAGCAGTACTTC
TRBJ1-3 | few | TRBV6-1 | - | CASSEGVKGGNTIYF | TGTGCCAGCAGTGAAGGGGTTAAAGGTGGAAACACCATATATTTT
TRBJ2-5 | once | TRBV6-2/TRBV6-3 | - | CAAQDFGGETQYF | TGTGCTGCCCAGGACTTCGGGGGAGAGACCCAGTACTTC